What follows describes a single T cell receptor beta chain. Its antigen is unknown. The data stem from a study of blood T cells in healthy people across ages. Study conclusions and caveats: The study found more naive CD4+ cells and higher diversity in long-lived than aged donors.

The ends lost 2 bases at V and 5 bases at J; junction bases unmatched: 1. The CDR3 consists of 15 residues. Germline CDR1 is MNHEY and CDR2 is SVGAGI. The authors ran a second PCR of 7 to 11 cycles using a sample-barcoded 5' primer and a J-beta primer mix. TCRdb recomputed calls from the 5' RACE reads with MiXCR, one row per CDR3 protein. The sample yields just under 900,000 distinct CDR3 sequences, around 28% seen once. The origin of this receptor is a woman over 75 in good health. V is TRBV6-5 and J is TRBJ1-6, with 9 bases aligning to TRBD1. The sequenced sample consisted of blood. In nucleotides, the CDR3 is TGTGCCAGCAGTTACGGGACAGGGAATAATTCACCCCTCCACTTT. It codes for CASSYGTGNNSPLHF.